A selection of T cell receptor beta chains follows, all from one sample in a study of identical twins. From the 5' RACE reads, TCRdb called clonotypes with MiXCR, one entry per CDR3 protein. The table shows 200,000 to 250,000 distinct CDR3 sequences, with 5.5% to 7% occurring only once. These data also featured in a second study, about yellow fever vaccine responses in identical twins.

Specimen: memory (CD45RO+) T cells sorted from blood. The origin of the receptors is a young woman in good health. Both conserved end residues are part of each CDR3. D genes are given only for firm matches. The listing skips clone size in some rows; elsewhere it reads once, few, many or a size class.

j_gene,v_gene,d_gene,abundance,CDR3nt,CDR3aa
TRBJ2-5,TRBV2,.,.,TGTGCCAGCAGTGGGTCAACTCGGGGCCAAGAGACCCAGTACTTC,CASSGSTRGQETQYF
TRBJ2-1,TRBV10-3,.,many,TGTGCCATCAACCAGGATTTCTCCTACAATGAGCAGTTCTTC,CAINQDFSYNEQFF
TRBJ1-1,TRBV6-2/TRBV6-3,TRBD1,few,TGTGCCAGCAGTTACTCGTTCTGGGACAGGGGGCCTGGGAGGAACACTGAAGCTTTCTTT,CASSYSFWDRGPGRNTEAFF
TRBJ2-4,TRBV25-1,.,many,TGTGCCAGCTTAGGGACAAAGAACATTCAGTACTTC,CASLGTKNIQYF
TRBJ2-2,TRBV20-1,TRBD2,few,TGCAGTGCTAGAGATAGCGGGAGGGCCACCGGGGAGCTGTTTTTT,CSARDSGRATGELFF
TRBJ2-7,TRBV7-2,.,.,TGTGCCAGCAGCTTTCTTGCGGGTGGCTACGAGCAGTACTTC,CASSFLAGGYEQYF
TRBJ2-1,TRBV10-3,TRBD2,few,TGTGCCATCAGCACTAGCGGGGGGGGCTCCTACAATGAGCAGTTCTTC,CAISTSGGGSYNEQFF
TRBJ1-2,TRBV6-1,.,.,TGTGCCAGCAGTGAATTACAGAACTATGGCTACACCTTC,CASSELQNYGYTF
TRBJ2-3,TRBV27,.,.,TGTGCCAGCAGTCGCGCATTTGCCCGGCTGGCAGATACGCAGTATTTT,CASSRAFARLADTQYF
TRBJ2-1,TRBV11-2,TRBD2,many,TGTGCCAGCAGCTTTGGGTCGGGAGGCTACAATGAGCAGTTCTTC,CASSFGSGGYNEQFF
TRBJ2-3,TRBV7-9,TRBD2,.,TGTGCCAGCAGCTCGGGACTAGCGGGATGGTGGGATACGCAGTATTTT,CASSSGLAGWWDTQYF
TRBJ2-5,TRBV7-2,.,many,TGTGCCAGCAGCACACAGCTTATGGGGGGGACCCAGTACTTC,CASSTQLMGGTQYF
TRBJ2-1,TRBV11-2,TRBD2,many,TGTGCCAGCAGCTTACCACTAGCGGGAGAACATGAGCAGTTCTTC,CASSLPLAGEHEQFF
TRBJ2-5,TRBV5-1,.,many,TGCGCCAGCTCCCTTGGCGGGCTACACCAAGAGACCCAGTACTTC,CASSLGGLHQETQYF
TRBJ2-7,TRBV7-8,.,.,TGTGCCAGCAGCTTAGAACCGGGACACCTTACGACTTTC,CASSLEPGHLTTF
TRBJ2-4,TRBV5-1,.,many,TGCGCCAGCAGCTCTAGCGTAGGAAACATTCAGTACTTC,CASSSSVGNIQYF
TRBJ1-2,TRBV3-1,TRBD1,few,TGTGCCAGCAGCCCCAGGACAGGTACGGCTAGTGGCTACACCTTC,CASSPRTGTASGYTF
TRBJ1-2,TRBV15,TRBD1,many,TGTGCCACCAGCAGAGAAGGGGGCGCCGGCTATGGCTACACCTTC,CATSREGGAGYGYTF
TRBJ2-5,TRBV28,.,many,TGTGCCAGCCTACGAGAGACCCAGTACTTC,CASLRETQYF
TRBJ1-5,TRBV12-3/TRBV12-4,.,few,TGTGCCAGCAGTTGGTCTCAGGGTCAGCCCCAGCATTTT,CASSWSQGQPQHF
TRBJ2-2,TRBV2,TRBD1,few,TGTGCCAGCAGGAGGACAGGGTCAAACACCGGGGAGCTGTTTTTT,CASRRTGSNTGELFF
TRBJ2-3,TRBV10-3,.,few,TGTGCCATCGAGGGAAGAGCGGGCACAGATACGCAGTATTTT,CAIEGRAGTDTQYF
TRBJ2-1,TRBV6-1,TRBD1,.,TGTGCCAGCAACCTACCCCCAGCCGGTGCAGGGGGCAATGAGCAGTTCTTC,CASNLPPAGAGGNEQFF
TRBJ2-1,TRBV6-5,TRBD1,.,TGTGCCAGCAGTTACTCGACAGGGTCCAATGAGCAGTTCTTC,CASSYSTGSNEQFF
TRBJ2-7,TRBV10-3,TRBD2,many,TGTGCCATCAGTGAGTCTAGACTAGCGGATCCCTACGAGCAGTACTTC,CAISESRLADPYEQYF
TRBJ2-1,TRBV7-3,.,.,TGTGCCAGCAGTTATGGGGCCGGGGAGCTGTTCTTC,CASSYGAGELFF